This T cell receptor (beta chain) is from a study of blood T cell repertoires in COVID-19. Study-wide background: Material from acute and convalescent COVID-19 was sourced from the United States, Italy and Spain. From T cells, B-cell-depleted T cells, or PBMCs came the material, which was cDNA or gDNA.

The CDR3 runs to 15 residues. Trimming left V 1 base short and J 2 bases short, with 10 bases between. The germline V gene encodes CDR1 LGHNA and CDR2 YSLEER. In the authors' workflow: Estimated nucleated cell counts came from reference gene primer amplification. Repertoires were generated with immunoSEQ multiplex PCR, while TCRdb's copy carries only in-frame clones and drops some. Clone size and V and J calls were adopted from that table, with D and trimming inferred from the DNA. Among around 140,000 clones listed, 75% to 90% were seen once. The clonotype comes from a man aged 45-60 years with active or convalescent COVID-19. The chain joins TRBV4-3 to TRBJ2-3, with a tentative D call TRBD2 (7 bases). Sequencing was carried out using peripheral blood. The CDR3 DNA reads as TGCGCCAGCAGCCAAGCGGGGGGCCCCACAGATACGCAGTATTTT. Translated, it gives CASSQAGGPTDTQYF.